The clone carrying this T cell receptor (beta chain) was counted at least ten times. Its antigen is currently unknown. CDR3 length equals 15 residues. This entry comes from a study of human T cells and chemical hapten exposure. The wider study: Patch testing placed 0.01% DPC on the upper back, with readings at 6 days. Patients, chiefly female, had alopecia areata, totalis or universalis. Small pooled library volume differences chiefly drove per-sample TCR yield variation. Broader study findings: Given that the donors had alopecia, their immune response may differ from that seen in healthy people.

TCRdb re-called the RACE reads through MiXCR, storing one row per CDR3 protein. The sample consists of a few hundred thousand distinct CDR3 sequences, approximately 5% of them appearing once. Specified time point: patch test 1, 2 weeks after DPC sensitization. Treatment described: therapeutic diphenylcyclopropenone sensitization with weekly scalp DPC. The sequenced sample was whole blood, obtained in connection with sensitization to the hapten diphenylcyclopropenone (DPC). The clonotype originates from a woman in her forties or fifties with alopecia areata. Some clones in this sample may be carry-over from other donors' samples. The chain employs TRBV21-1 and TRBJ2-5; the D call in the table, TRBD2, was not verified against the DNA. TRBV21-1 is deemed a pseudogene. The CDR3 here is CASSARLAGVETQYF. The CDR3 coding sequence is TGTGCCAGCAGCGCCCGACTAGCGGGAGTTGAGACCCAGTACTTC.